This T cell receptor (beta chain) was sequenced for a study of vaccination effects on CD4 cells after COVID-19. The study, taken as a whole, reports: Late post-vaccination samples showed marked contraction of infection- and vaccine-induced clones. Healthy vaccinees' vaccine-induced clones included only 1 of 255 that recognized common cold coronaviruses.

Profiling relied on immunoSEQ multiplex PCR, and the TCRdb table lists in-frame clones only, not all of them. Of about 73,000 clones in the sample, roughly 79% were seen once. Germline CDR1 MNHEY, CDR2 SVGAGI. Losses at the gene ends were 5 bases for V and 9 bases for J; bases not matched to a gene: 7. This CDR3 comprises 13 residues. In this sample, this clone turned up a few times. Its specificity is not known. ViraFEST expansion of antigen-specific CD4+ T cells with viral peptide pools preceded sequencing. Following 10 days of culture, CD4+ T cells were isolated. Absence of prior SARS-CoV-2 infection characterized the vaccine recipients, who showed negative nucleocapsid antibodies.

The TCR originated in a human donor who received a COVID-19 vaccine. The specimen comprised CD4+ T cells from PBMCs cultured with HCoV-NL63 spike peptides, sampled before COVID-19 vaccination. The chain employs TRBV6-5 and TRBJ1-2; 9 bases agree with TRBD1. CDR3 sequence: CASSKGQGLSYTF. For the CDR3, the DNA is TGTGCCAGCAGTAAGGGACAGGGTTTAAGCTACACCTTC.